Below are 27 T cell receptor beta chains sequenced from a single sample in a study of blood T cell repertoires in COVID-19. Sequencing was performed with immunoSEQ multiplex PCR; in TCRdb, only in-frame clones are kept and a portion is missing. The data contain 370,000 or so clones, approximately 77% of them singletons. Material for sequencing was peripheral blood. The receptors come from a human donor with acute or convalescent COVID-19. The donor label of this sample is uncertain.

The rearrangement joins TRBV6-5 to TRBJ1-2; 8 bases are shared with TRBD1. The J segment lost 4 bases and the V segment lost 8 bases, leaving 9 bases of the junction unmatched. The CDR3 length is 14 residues. Germline values: CDR1 MNHEY, CDR2 SVGAGI. The CDR3 here is CASCTGGSVYGYTF. As DNA, the CDR3 is TGTGCCAGCTGCACAGGGGGTTCCGTCTATGGCTACACCTTC.

The rearrangement uses TRBV5-6 and TRBJ1-5; the D is unclear. Germline V CDR1 and CDR2: SGHDT, YYEEEE. V was trimmed by 4 bases and J by 2 bases, leaving 10 bases between them. The CDR3 is 14 amino acids. CDR3 bases: TGTGCCAGCAGCACATACAGTGGCAATCAGCCCCAGCATTTT. The encoded protein is CASSTYSGNQPQHF.

The gene calls are TRBV5-1 and TRBJ1-1, with 9 bases that match TRBD1. Trimming took 2 bases from V and 1 from J; bases not matched to a gene: 9. The CDR3 length is 17 residues. Per germline, CDR1 SGHRS and CDR2 YFSETQ. CDR3: CASSFGTGNMRNTEAFF. CDR3 nucleotides: TGCGCCAGCAGCTTCGGGACAGGGAATATGAGGAACACTGAAGCTTTCTTT. Looking up the rest from reference TRBV5-1 and TRBJ1-1 gives the full variable domain: KAGVTQTPRYLIKTRGQQVTLSCSPISGHRSVSWYQQTPGQGLQFLFEYFSETQRNKGNFPGRFSGRQFSNSRSEMNVSTLELGDSALYLCASSFGTGNMRNTEAFFGQGTRLTVV.

The V call is TRBV7-2, the J call TRBJ1-2, with D unresolved. V was shortened by 2 bases and J by 8 bases, with 12 bases between the two germline ends. In germline, CDR1 is SGHTA, CDR2 FQGNSA. The CDR3 runs 13 residues. CDR3 sequence reads: CASSLQFNLGYTF. CDR3 nucleotides: TGTGCCAGCAGCTTACAGTTCAACCTCGGCTACACCTTC. The variable domain in full, with the rest retrieved from reference TRBV7-2 and TRBJ1-2, is GAGVSQSPSNKVTEKGKDVELRCDPISGHTALYWYRQSLGQGLEFLIYFQGNSAPDKSGLPSDRFSAERTGGSVSTLTIQRTQQEDSAVYLCASSLQFNLGYTFGSGTRLTVV.

The rearrangement links TRBV7-2 to TRBJ2-3, with TRBD1 matching 7 bases. V gave up 4 bases and J gave up 3 bases; unmatched junction bases: 4. This CDR3 is built from 14 residues. CDR1 SGHTA and CDR2 FQGNSA come from the germline V gene. This CDR3 is CASSSSGQTDTQYF. In DNA, the CDR3 is TGTGCCAGCAGCTCCTCGGGACAGACAGATACGCAGTATTTT.

V gene TRBV7-2 combines with J gene TRBJ1-1; no reliable D call. The ends were cut back, 1 base at V and 5 bases at J, with 8 bases in the middle. CDR1 is SGHTA, CDR2 FQGNSA, per germline. This CDR3 comprises 13 residues. The CDR3 DNA reads TGTGCCAGCAGCTTAGTCAGATTTACTGAAGCTTTCTTT. Translated, it gives CASSLVRFTEAFF.

The chain employs TRBV23-1 and TRBJ1-6; 8 bases are a match to TRBD1. TRBV23-1 is known as an ORF, though its function is uncertain. The CDR3 has 15 amino acids. The junction had 11 bases not matched to a gene; V was cut back by 2 bases and J by 14 bases. DNA for the CDR3: TGCGCCAGCAGTCAAATCGACAGGGGAGTTAGGGCCCTCCACTTT. This encodes CASSQIDRGVRALHF.

This clone was picked up a small number of times. The CDR3, as DNA: TGTGCCAGCACCCCATACCAGGTTCCGAACACTGAAGCTTTCTTT. Protein: CASTPYQVPNTEAFF. The chain carries TRBV5-6 and TRBJ1-1; D remains unclear. The V gene's germline CDR1 is SGHDT and CDR2 YYEEEE. The CDR3 extends over 15 amino acids. The germline V and J ends were trimmed by 6 bases and 1 base, with 16 bases remaining between them.

J is TRBJ1-1 and V is TRBV4-2; TRBD1 might be the D (6 bases). V lost 1 base and J 7 bases, leaving 16 bases between the germline ends. CDR3 length equals 15 residues. Looked up from germline, CDR1 is LGHNA and CDR2 is YNFKEQ. The CDR3 DNA sequence: TGTGCCAGCAGCCAAGCTACAGGGAAGAGGGGTGAAGCTTTCTTT. This sequence encodes CASSQATGKRGEAFF.

This clone has a single count. The V gene is TRBV19, the J gene TRBJ2-1; a possible D gene is TRBD2 (6 bases). From germline, CDR1 is LNHDA and CDR2 SQIVND (reference sequence). V was clipped by 3 bases and J by 6 bases, with 30 bases between them. This CDR3 contains 20 residues. The DNA of the CDR3 is TGTGCCAGTAGTATTAGGCCAGGGATGGGGAAGAGGGAGGCAATCAATGAGCAGTTCTTC. This codes for CASSIRPGMGKREAINEQFF.

The rearrangement links TRBV6-5 to TRBJ1-2, with a tentative D call TRBD1 (6 bases). The CDR3 consists of 15 residues. Trimming cost V 5 bases and J 7 bases, with 20 bases left between them. Germline CDR1 MNHEY, CDR2 SVGAGI. CDR3 DNA sequence: TGTGCCAGCAGTATTATAGGGGAGGGGGTGTCTGGCTACACCTTC. Translation gives CASSIIGEGVSGYTF.

This clone was seen more than once but under ten times. This rearrangement joins TRBV7-2 to TRBJ1-2, with D unresolved. Trimming took 5 bases from V and 4 from J, leaving 20 bases between them. The germline gives CDR1 SGHTA, CDR2 FQGNSA. The CDR3 is made up of 16 amino acids. CDR3 loop: CASSPDLTPGTYGYTF. The CDR3 region has the DNA TGTGCCAGCAGCCCGGACTTGACTCCGGGAACCTATGGCTACACCTTC.

The V call is TRBV6-5, the J call TRBJ2-1; 9 bases are shared with TRBD2. V was clipped by 8 bases and J by 10 bases; unmatched bases: 15. The CDR3 covers 15 residues. Per germline, CDR1 MNHEY and CDR2 SVGAGI. CDR3 sequence reads: CASRTGTSRTGEQFF. Here the CDR3 DNA reads TGTGCCAGCCGGACCGGGACTAGCAGGACGGGGGAGCAGTTCTTC.

The chain has TRBV6-5 and TRBJ2-7; 9 positions agree with TRBD2. The V gene end was trimmed by 1 base and the J gene end by 10 bases; junction bases not matched to a gene: 11. The CDR3 covers 15 residues. Germline CDR1 is MNHEY and CDR2 is SVGAGI. CDR3 protein: CASSYYPGRGTSQYF. DNA for the CDR3: TGTGCCAGCAGTTACTACCCAGGGCGGGGGACTAGCCAGTACTTC.

The V call is TRBV6-2 or TRBV6-3, the J call TRBJ1-1, with D possibly TRBD1 on 5 matching bases. The CDR3 covers 12 residues. Per the germline V gene, CDR1 is MNHEY and CDR2 is SVGEGT. V shed 6 bases and J shed 3 bases, with 8 bases lying between them. CDR3 residues: CASSDSYTEAFF. The CDR3 DNA reads TGTGCCAGCAGCGACAGTTACACTGAAGCTTTCTTT.

The CDR3 DNA follows: TGTGCCAGTAGTGGCCCGGGGGGCTATGGCTACACCTTC. It translates to CASSGPGGYGYTF. The chain combines TRBV19 with TRBJ1-2; TRBD1 might be the D (5 bases). The CDR3 is 13 amino acids. Trimming cost V 5 bases and J 4 bases, with 11 bases left between them. Per the germline V gene, CDR1 is LNHDA and CDR2 is SQIVND (reference sequence).

In the case of this clone: Other DNA sequences in the same sample also yield this CDR3. The CDR3 reads CAWSVSGYEQYF. DNA of the CDR3: TGTGCCTGGAGTGTAAGCGGCTACGAGCAGTACTTC. This sequence joins TRBV30 and TRBJ2-7; D may be TRBD2 (5 bases). V lost 0 bases to trimming and J lost 3 bases, with 6 bases between them. The CDR3 loop spans 12 amino acids. From germline, CDR1 is GTSNPN and CDR2 SVGIG (reference sequence).

V gene TRBV6-5 combines with J gene TRBJ1-3; weak D call: TRBD1 (6 bases). Trimming removed 4 bases at V and 0 bases at J, with 13 bases between. CDR1 MNHEY and CDR2 SVGAGI come from the germline V gene. The CDR3 has 16 residues. Here the CDR3 reads CASSLRDTYSGNTIYF. In DNA form, the CDR3 reads TGTGCCAGCAGTTTAAGGGACACCTACTCTGGAAACACCATATATTTT.

The chain recombines TRBV30 with TRBJ1-2, with no clear D. V was clipped by 3 bases and J by 7 bases, with 15 bases between them. The CDR3 is made up of 13 amino acids. Germline CDR1 and CDR2: GTSNPN and SVGIG (reference sequence). The CDR3 reads CAWSLERIAGYTF. In nucleotides, the CDR3 is TGTGCCTGGAGCCTTGAGCGGATTGCTGGCTACACCTTC.

V and J are TRBV28 and TRBJ2-7, with 10 bases that match TRBD1. V shed 3 bases, J shed 5 bases, and the junction held 7 bases outside the gene matches. From germline, CDR1 is MDHEN and CDR2 SYDVKM. This CDR3 is built from 15 residues. The CDR3 reads CASSFGGTGENEQYF. The DNA for the CDR3 is TGTGCCAGCAGTTTCGGCGGGACAGGGGAAAACGAGCAGTACTTC.

This CDR3 is CASSQGSGNTIYF. The DNA for the CDR3 is TGTGCCAGCAGCCAGGGATCTGGAAACACCATATATTTT. The rearrangement uses TRBV2 and TRBJ1-3, with a tentative D call TRBD1 (5 bases). Trimming left V 6 bases short and J 1 base short, with 7 bases between. The CDR3 covers 13 residues. Germline V lookup: CDR1 SNHLY, CDR2 FYNNEI.

V is TRBV6-5 and J is TRBJ2-1; 12 positions match TRBD2. Per the germline V gene, CDR1 is MNHEY and CDR2 is SVGAGI. The CDR3 extends over 16 amino acids. V shed 0 bases and J 7 bases; nucleotides not matched to a gene: 4. The CDR3 bases are TGTGCCAGCAGTTACTCGAGGGGACTAGCGGGTAATGAGCAGTTCTTC. Translating gives CASSYSRGLAGNEQFF.

The chain combines TRBV9 with TRBJ1-2; no definite D call. The CDR3 is made up of 13 amino acids. Germline-derived CDR1 and CDR2 are SGDLS and YYNGEE. Trimming shortened V by 0 bases and J by 2 bases, and 5 bases separated the two germline ends. The CDR3 nucleotides read TGTGCCAGCAGCGTAGATCAGAACTATGGCTACACCTTC. It specifies CASSVDQNYGYTF.

The chain carries TRBV15 and TRBJ2-3; 9 nucleotides align to TRBD1. Germline CDR1 is LNHNV and CDR2 is YYDKDF (reference sequence). The CDR3 runs to 13 residues. J lost 4 bases, V lost 8 bases, and 4 bases had no gene match. CDR3 region: CATGTGRADTQYF. Written as DNA, the CDR3 is TGTGCCACCGGGACAGGGCGCGCAGATACGCAGTATTTT.

This chain joins TRBV27 and TRBJ1-5, with unresolved D. Germline V gene lookup returns CDR1 MNHEY and CDR2 SMNVEV (reference sequence). Trimming took 8 bases from V and 4 from J, leaving 36 bases between them. The CDR3 extends over 21 amino acids. The CDR3 is CASARTATKWRELLLNQPQHF. The CDR3 nucleotides are TGTGCCAGCGCTCGGACCGCAACCAAATGGCGGGAGCTGCTTTTAAATCAGCCCCAGCATTTT.

The rearrangement uses TRBV4-1 and TRBJ1-1; D gene uncertain. Per germline, CDR1 MGHRA and CDR2 YSYEKL. V shed 4 bases and J shed 0 bases, with 15 bases lying between them. CDR3 size: 16 residues. The CDR3 DNA sequence: TGCGCCAGCAGCCGAGAATACTTTAAAGTGAACACTGAAGCTTTCTTT. It specifies CASSREYFKVNTEAFF.

This clone was seen once. The chain employs TRBV28 and TRBJ2-7; 7 bases are a match to TRBD1. The CDR3 totals 14 residues. Germline V gives CDR1 MDHEN, CDR2 SYDVKM. Trimming removed 2 bases from V and 4 bases from J; junction bases left unmatched: 5. The CDR3 protein is CASSLLGGGYEQYF. The CDR3 DNA sequence: TGTGCCAGCAGTTTACTAGGGGGCGGTTACGAGCAGTACTTC. Full variable domain (missing parts from reference TRBV28 and TRBJ2-7): DVKVTQSSRYLVKRTGEKVFLECVQDMDHENMFWYRQDPGLGLRLIYFSYDVKMKEKGDIPEGYSVSREKKERFSLILESASTNQTSMYLCASSLLGGGYEQYFGPGTRLTVT.